These 5 T cell receptor beta chains came from one sample sequenced in a study of CD8+ T cells in alopecia areata. Isolated RNA was reverse transcribed into cDNA used as the sequencing template. Some clones are missing from TCRdb's copy, which holds only in-frame ones; the method was immunoSEQ multiplex PCR. The sample gives about 110,000 clones, 50% to 60% of which show up once; more than 20% is in the top ten. The sequenced material came from NKG2D-low CD8+ T cells sorted from blood. These receptors were taken from a human donor with alopecia areata.

The chain links TRBV5-1 to TRBJ2-7; TRBD2 matches at 9 bases. Looked up from germline, CDR1 is SGHRS and CDR2 is YFSETQ. The CDR3 spans 14 residues. The trim removed 2 bases at V and 5 bases at J, leaving 5 bases unmatched. The CDR3 region has the DNA TGCGCCAGCAGCTTAGCGGGAGGCATCCACGAGCAGTACTTC. Residues: CASSLAGGIHEQYF.

This clone was observed a handful of times. The rearrangement joins TRBV19 to TRBJ1-1, with 9 bases identical to TRBD1. The CDR3 has 13 amino acids. The germline V gene has CDR1 LNHDA and CDR2 SQIVND (reference sequence). Unmatched junction bases numbered 9, after V lost 5 bases and J lost 11 bases. The CDR3 region is CASSSGTGRDAFF. The CDR3 DNA follows: TGTGCCAGTAGTTCCGGGACAGGGCGTGACGCTTTCTTT.

The chain combines TRBV19 with TRBJ1-1; D is unresolved. There are 12 residues in the CDR3. The V and J ends lost 6 bases and 11 bases respectively, with 16 bases between them. The germline V gene encodes CDR1 LNHDA and CDR2 SQIVND (reference sequence). The CDR3 coding sequence is TGTGCCAGTAGGGAGGTCGGGTTGCCGGCTTTCTTT. Protein: CASREVGLPAFF.

CDR3: CASRLGADTQYF. For the CDR3, the DNA is TGCGCCAGCAGACTAGGAGCAGATACGCAGTATTTT. This chain connects TRBV5-1 to TRBJ2-3; TRBD2 is a possible D gene (5 bases). Deletions cut 5 bases from V and 4 bases from J, with 8 bases between. The CDR3 sequence is 12 residues long. Germline CDR1 SGHRS, CDR2 YFSETQ.

The chain has TRBV27 and TRBJ2-7; D is ambiguous. The CDR3 length is 13 residues. CDR1 is MNHEY, CDR2 SMNVEV, per germline (reference sequence). Trimming shortened V by 2 bases and J by 0 bases, and 5 bases separated the two germline ends. The CDR3 nucleotides are TGTGCCAGCAGTTTAGACACCTCCTACGAGCAGTACTTC. It yields the protein CASSLDTSYEQYF.